This TCR beta chain was obtained from a study of blood T cell repertoires in COVID-19. About the study: Material from acute and convalescent COVID-19 was sourced from the United States, Italy and Spain. Sources were T cells, B-cell-depleted T cells, or PBMCs; the material itself was cDNA or gDNA.

V was pared by 2 bases and J by 3 bases, with 8 bases between. The length of the CDR3 is 13 residues. CDR1 SGHRS and CDR2 YFSETQ come from the germline V gene. This clone has a single count. Authors' data handling: Estimated nucleated cell counts came from reference gene primer amplification. Generated by immunoSEQ multiplex PCR, the TCRdb table keeps only in-frame clones and is missing some. V and J calls plus clone size are reproduced from that table; the DNA served to infer D and trimming. The sample lists 150,000 or so clones, approximately 80% occurring once. Which cohort a participant joined came from the clinical history participants gave.

This TCR was sampled from a man aged 50-59 years who had recovered from COVID-19. The chain employs TRBV5-1 and TRBJ1-2, with D maybe TRBD1 (5 bases). Sequencing input: PBMCs or T cells enriched from blood (not recorded which). The CDR3 spells CASSLQADYGYTF. The CDR3 bases are TGCGCCAGCAGCTTACAGGCAGACTATGGCTACACCTTC.